Included here is one T cell receptor beta chain sequence, with context. Its antigen is currently unknown. V shed 0 bases and J shed 2 bases, with 12 bases lying between them. Per germline, CDR1 SGDLS and CDR2 YYNGEE. This CDR3 has 15 amino acids. The study ran its PCR with 60 Vbeta and 13 Jbeta primers. Sequencing was performed with immunoSEQ multiplex PCR; in TCRdb, only in-frame clones are kept and a portion is missing. Among fewer than 200,000 clones listed, 65% to 75% were seen once. CMV serostatus was not recorded for this donor. The sample originates from a study of cytomegalovirus exposure and HLA in healthy donors. Study-level findings and limits: Most of the TCR beta V segments (in an earlier analysis) were productive either about 87% or about 30% of the time. When the data were analyzed later, several of the most significant clusters appeared to be linked to common viral pathogens. In a later analysis, productive TCRs from donors in an Asian-associated ancestry cluster reportedly carried fewer N-insertions than the cohort mean.

The gene calls are TRBV9 and TRBJ2-7; D not certain. Material: PBMCs. The receptor was isolated from a human donor in good health. In DNA form, the CDR3 reads TGTGCCAGCAGCGTAGGTGCACTTGATACCTACGAGCAGTACTTC. Its translation is CASSVGALDTYEQYF.